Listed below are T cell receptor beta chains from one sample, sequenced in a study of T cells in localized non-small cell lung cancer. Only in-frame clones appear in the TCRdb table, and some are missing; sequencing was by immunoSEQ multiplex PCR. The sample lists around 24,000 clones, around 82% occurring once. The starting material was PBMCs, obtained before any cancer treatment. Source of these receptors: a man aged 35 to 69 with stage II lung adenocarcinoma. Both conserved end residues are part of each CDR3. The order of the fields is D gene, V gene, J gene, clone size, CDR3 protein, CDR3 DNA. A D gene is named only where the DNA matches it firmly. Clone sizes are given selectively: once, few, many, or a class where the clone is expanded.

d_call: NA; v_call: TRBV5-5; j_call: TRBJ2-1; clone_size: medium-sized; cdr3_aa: CASSFSDYEQFF; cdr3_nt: TGTGCCAGCAGCTTTTCGGACTATGAGCAGTTCTTC
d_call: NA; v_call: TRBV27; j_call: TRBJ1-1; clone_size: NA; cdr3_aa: CASSFSRANTEAFF; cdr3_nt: TGTGCCAGCAGTTTTTCCAGGGCGAACACTGAAGCTTTCTTT
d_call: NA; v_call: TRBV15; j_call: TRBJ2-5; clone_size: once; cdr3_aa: CATSQDNYQETQYF; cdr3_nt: TGTGCCACCAGCCAAGACAATTACCAAGAGACCCAGTACTTC
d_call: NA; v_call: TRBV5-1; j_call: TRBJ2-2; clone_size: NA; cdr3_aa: CASSLQTGSNTGELFF; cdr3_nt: TGCGCCAGCAGCTTGCAGACAGGATCGAACACCGGGGAGCTGTTTTTT
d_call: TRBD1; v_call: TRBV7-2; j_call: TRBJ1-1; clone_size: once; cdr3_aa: CASTDRGGNTEAFF; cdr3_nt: TGTGCCAGCACGGACAGGGGGGGGAACACTGAAGCTTTCTTT
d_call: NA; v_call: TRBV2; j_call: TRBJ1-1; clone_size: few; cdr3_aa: CASSLILQGAFF; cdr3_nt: TGTGCCAGCAGTCTCATACTACAGGGAGCTTTCTTT
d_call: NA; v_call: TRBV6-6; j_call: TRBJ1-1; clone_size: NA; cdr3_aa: CASSNHYQGDRAFF; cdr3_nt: TGTGCCAGCAGTAACCATTATCAAGGGGATAGGGCTTTCTTT
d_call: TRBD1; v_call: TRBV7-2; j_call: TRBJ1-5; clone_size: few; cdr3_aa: CASSRRRQGALQPQHF; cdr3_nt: TGTGCCAGCAGTCGACGCCGACAGGGGGCATTGCAGCCCCAGCATTTT
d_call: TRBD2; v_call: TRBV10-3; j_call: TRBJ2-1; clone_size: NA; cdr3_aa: CAISESVAGGVKHEQFF; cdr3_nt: TGTGCCATCAGTGAGTCGGTAGCGGGAGGAGTTAAGCATGAGCAGTTCTTC
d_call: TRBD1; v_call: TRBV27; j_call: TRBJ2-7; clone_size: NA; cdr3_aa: CASSLPGQASYEQYF; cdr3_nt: TGTGCCAGCAGTTTACCTGGACAGGCTTCCTACGAGCAGTACTTC
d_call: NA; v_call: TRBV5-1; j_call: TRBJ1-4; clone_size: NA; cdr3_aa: CASSLGVVGQSEKLFF; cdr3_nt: TGCGCCAGCAGCTTGGGGGTTGTGGGACAAAGTGAAAAACTGTTTTTT
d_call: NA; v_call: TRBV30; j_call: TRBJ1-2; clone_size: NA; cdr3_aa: CAWSAIPPNYGYTF; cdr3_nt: TGTGCCTGGAGTGCGATCCCACCTAACTATGGCTACACCTTC
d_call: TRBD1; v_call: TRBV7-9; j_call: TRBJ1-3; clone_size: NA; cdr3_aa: CASSLQGGTGNTIYF; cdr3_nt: TGTGCCAGCAGCTTACAGGGGGGAACTGGAAACACCATATATTTT
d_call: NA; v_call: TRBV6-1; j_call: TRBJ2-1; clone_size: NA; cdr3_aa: CASSEALNEQFF; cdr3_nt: TGTGCCAGCAGTGAAGCTTTAAATGAGCAGTTCTTC
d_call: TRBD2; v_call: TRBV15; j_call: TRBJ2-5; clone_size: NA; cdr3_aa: CATDQSGSGLRETQYF; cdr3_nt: TGTGCCACTGACCAGAGCGGGAGCGGCCTAAGAGAGACCCAGTACTTC
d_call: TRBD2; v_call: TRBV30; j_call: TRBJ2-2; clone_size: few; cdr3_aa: CAWTGDYSNTGELFF; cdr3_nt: TGTGCCTGGACCGGGGACTACTCGAACACCGGGGAGCTGTTTTTT
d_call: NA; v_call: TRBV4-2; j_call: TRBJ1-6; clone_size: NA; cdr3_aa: CASSQDRGSLHF; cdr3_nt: TGTGCCAGCAGCCAAGATCGAGGTTCCCTCCACTTT
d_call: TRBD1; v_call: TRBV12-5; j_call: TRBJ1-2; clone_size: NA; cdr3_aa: CASGWLTGGNGYTF; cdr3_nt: TGTGCTAGTGGTTGGTTGACAGGGGGCAATGGCTACACCTTC
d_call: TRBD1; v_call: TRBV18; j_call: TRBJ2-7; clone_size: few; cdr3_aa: CASSLGTAYEQYF; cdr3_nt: TGTGCCAGCTCCCTCGGGACAGCCTACGAGCAGTACTTC
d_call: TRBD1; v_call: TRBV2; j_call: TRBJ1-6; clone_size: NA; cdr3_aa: CASSYTGGPNSPLHF; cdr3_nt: TGTGCCAGCAGTTACACAGGGGGACCAAATTCACCCCTCCACTTT
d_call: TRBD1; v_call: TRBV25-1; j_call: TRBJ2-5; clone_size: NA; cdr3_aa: CASSESGQIRETQYF; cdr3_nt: TGTGCCAGCAGTGAATCGGGACAGATAAGGGAGACCCAGTACTTC
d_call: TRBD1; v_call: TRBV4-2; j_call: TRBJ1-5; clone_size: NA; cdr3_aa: CASSQPLTGAPNQPQHF; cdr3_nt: TGTGCCAGCAGCCAACCTCTCACAGGGGCCCCTAATCAGCCCCAGCATTTT
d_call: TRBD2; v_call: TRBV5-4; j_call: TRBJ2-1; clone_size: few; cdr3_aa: CASSLERLPGGNEQFF; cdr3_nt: TGTGCCAGCAGCTTGGAGCGACTCCCGGGGGGGAATGAGCAGTTCTTC
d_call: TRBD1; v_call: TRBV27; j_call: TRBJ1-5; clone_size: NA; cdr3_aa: CASSPRQGAQSNQPQHF; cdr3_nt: TGTGCCAGCAGTCCACGACAGGGAGCACAATCGAATCAGCCCCAGCATTTT
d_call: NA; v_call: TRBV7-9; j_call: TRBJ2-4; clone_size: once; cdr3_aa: CASSYPSGVGKNIQYF; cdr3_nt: TGTGCCAGCAGCTACCCTTCCGGGGTCGGCAAAAACATTCAGTACTTC
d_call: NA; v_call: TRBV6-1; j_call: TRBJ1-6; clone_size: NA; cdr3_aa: CASSITQGENSPLHF; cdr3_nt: TGTGCCAGCAGTATTACACAGGGAGAGAATTCACCCCTCCACTTT
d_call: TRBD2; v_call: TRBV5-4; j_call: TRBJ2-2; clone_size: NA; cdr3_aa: CASSSGTTLTGELFF; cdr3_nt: TGTGCCAGCAGCTCCGGGACTACATTAACCGGGGAGCTGTTTTTT
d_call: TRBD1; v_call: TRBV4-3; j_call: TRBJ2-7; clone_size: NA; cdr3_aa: CASSREWIGTGGREQYF; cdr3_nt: TGCGCCAGCAGCCGAGAATGGATCGGGACAGGGGGGCGCGAGCAGTACTTC
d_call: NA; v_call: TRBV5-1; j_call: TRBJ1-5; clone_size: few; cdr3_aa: CASSLETGNQPQHF; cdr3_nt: TGCGCCAGCAGCTTGGAAACTGGCAATCAGCCCCAGCATTTT
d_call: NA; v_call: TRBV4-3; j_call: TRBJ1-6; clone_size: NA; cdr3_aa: CASSQAFMGVNSPLHF; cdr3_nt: TGCGCCAGCAGCCAAGCTTTTATGGGGGTTAATTCACCCCTCCACTTT
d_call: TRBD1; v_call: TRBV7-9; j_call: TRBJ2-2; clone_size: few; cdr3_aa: CASSFRTGHTGELFF; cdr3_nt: TGTGCCAGCAGCTTCCGGACAGGGCACACCGGGGAGCTGTTTTTT
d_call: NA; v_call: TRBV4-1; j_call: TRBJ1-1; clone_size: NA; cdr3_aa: CASSQEPQPDEAFF; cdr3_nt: TGCGCCAGCAGCCAAGAGCCACAGCCCGACGAAGCTTTCTTT
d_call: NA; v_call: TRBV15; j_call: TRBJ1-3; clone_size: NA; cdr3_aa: CATSGIWTLPFGNTIYF; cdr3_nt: TGTGCCACCAGCGGAATTTGGACCCTTCCCTTCGGAAACACCATATATTTT
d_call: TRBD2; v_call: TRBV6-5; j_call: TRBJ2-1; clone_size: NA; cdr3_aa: CASTISGSIQFF; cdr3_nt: TGTGCCAGCACCATTAGCGGGAGTATACAGTTCTTC
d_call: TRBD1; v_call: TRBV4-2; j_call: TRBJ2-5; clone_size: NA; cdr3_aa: CASSPTGGWETQYF; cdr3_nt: TGTGCCAGCAGCCCTACAGGGGGCTGGGAGACCCAGTACTTC
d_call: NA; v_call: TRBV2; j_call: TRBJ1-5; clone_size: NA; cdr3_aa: CASSEGLKGAEPQHF; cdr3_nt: TGTGCCAGCAGTGAAGGGCTCAAAGGGGCAGAGCCCCAGCATTTT
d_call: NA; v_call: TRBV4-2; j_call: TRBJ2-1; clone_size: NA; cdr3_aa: CASSQLRADYNEQFF; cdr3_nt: TGTGCCAGCAGCCAACTCCGGGCCGATTACAATGAGCAGTTCTTC
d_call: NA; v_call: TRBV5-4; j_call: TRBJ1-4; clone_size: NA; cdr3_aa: CASSLAPNEKLFF; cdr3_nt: TGTGCCAGCAGCTTGGCGCCTAATGAAAAACTGTTTTTT
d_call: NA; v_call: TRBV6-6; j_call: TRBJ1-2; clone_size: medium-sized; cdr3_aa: CASIRDSEDYGYTF; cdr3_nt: TGTGCCAGCATTCGGGACTCCGAGGACTATGGCTACACCTTC
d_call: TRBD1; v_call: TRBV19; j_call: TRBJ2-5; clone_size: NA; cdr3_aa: CASSTRGTGGTVETQYF; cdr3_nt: TGTGCCAGTAGTACGAGGGGGACAGGGGGAACTGTGGAGACCCAGTACTTC
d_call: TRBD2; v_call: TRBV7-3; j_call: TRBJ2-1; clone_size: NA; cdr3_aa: CASSTQGLAGGRAAEQFF; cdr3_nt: TGTGCCAGCAGCACCCAGGGACTAGCGGGGGGGCGGGCTGCTGAGCAGTTCTTC
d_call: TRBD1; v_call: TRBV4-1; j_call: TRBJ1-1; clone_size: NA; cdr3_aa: CASSRDRSTEAFF; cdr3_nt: TGCGCCAGCAGCCGGGACAGAAGTACTGAAGCTTTCTTT